This T cell receptor (beta chain) was sequenced during a study of siplizumab effects on memory and regulatory T cells. Clones were sequenced by immunoSEQ multiplex PCR, and TCRdb holds only the in-frame ones, with some missing. The data show about 50,000 clones, under 98% seen once. This clone has a single count. The CDR3 covers 15 residues. Trimming stripped 1 base from V and 4 bases from J, with 10 bases between. Germline CDR1 reads LGHNA; CDR2 reads YSLEER. The V gene is TRBV4-3, the J gene TRBJ2-2, with D perhaps TRBD2 (5 bases). Input material: naive CD4+ T cells sorted from blood. The TCR sequence derives from a human donor in good health. DNA of the CDR3: TGCGCCAGCAGCCAAGTCGAGGGCGGCACCGGGGAGCTGTTTTTT. It codes for CASSQVEGGTGELFF.